These T cell receptor beta chains were read from a single sample in a study of OX40 agonist ivuxolimab in advanced cancers. Method: immunoSEQ multiplex PCR; TCRdb's copy keeps in-frame clones and lacks some. The sample has about 110,000 clones, just over 90% seen once. The sequencing used CD4+ or CD8+ T cells sorted from blood, collected in a trial of the OX40 agonist ivuxolimab. All receptors derive from an adult with an advanced solid tumor such as melanoma, head and neck, liver or kidney cancer. Each CDR3 is given with its conserved first and last residue. D genes are given only for firm matches. For some rows the clone size is stated as once, few or many, or as a class when expanded; others skip it.

v_gene	abundance	j_gene	d_gene	CDR3nt	CDR3aa
TRBV30	-	TRBJ2-2	TRBD1	TGTGCCGACAGGGGGCAGGGCGGGGAGCTGTTTTTT	CADRGQGGELFF
TRBV29-1	-	TRBJ1-1	TRBD1	TGCAGCGTTGATTCAGGGGGCACTGAAGCTTTCTTT	CSVDSGGTEAFF
TRBV7-2	-	TRBJ2-7	-	TGTGCCAGCAGCTTAGGTCGGGGCGAGCAGTACTTC	CASSLGRGEQYF
TRBV6-5	-	TRBJ1-6	TRBD1	TGTGCCAGCAGTGGACAGGCAGGAAATTCACCCCTCCACTTT	CASSGQAGNSPLHF
TRBV29-1	-	TRBJ1-4	-	TGCAGCGTCACGGGACGCCCTAATGAAAAACTGTTTTTT	CSVTGRPNEKLFF
TRBV7-9	once	TRBJ2-7	-	TGTGCCAGCAGCATCTCCTACGAGCAGTACTTC	CASSISYEQYF
TRBV6-5	-	TRBJ2-7	TRBD1	TGTGCCAGCAGTTGGGACAGGGAGTCCTACGAGCAGTACTTC	CASSWDRESYEQYF
TRBV9	-	TRBJ2-3	-	TGTGCCAGCAGCGTAACTCCCCAGGGGGGTTCGGATACGCAGTATTTT	CASSVTPQGGSDTQYF
TRBV18	few	TRBJ1-1	TRBD1	TGTGCCAGCTCACCGAGGACAGGCCCAATGAACACTGAAGCTTTCTTT	CASSPRTGPMNTEAFF
TRBV18	-	TRBJ1-6	-	TGTGCCAGCTCACCTGTCACAGCTGACTATAATTCACCCCTCCACTTT	CASSPVTADYNSPLHF
TRBV30	-	TRBJ1-2	TRBD1	TGTGCCTGGGTTCCGGGACAGGGCTACTATGGCTACACCTTC	CAWVPGQGYYGYTF
TRBV7-2	-	TRBJ2-7	TRBD2	TGTGCCAGCAGCTTAGTTGGGGGGGCCTACGAGCAGTACTTC	CASSLVGGAYEQYF
TRBV19	-	TRBJ2-3	TRBD2	TGTGCCAGTGAAGCGGGGGGCACAGATACGCAGTATTTT	CASEAGGTDTQYF
TRBV10-3	-	TRBJ2-5	TRBD2	TGTGCCATCAGTGAGTCTGCGGGGGGGCAAGAGACCCAGTACTTC	CAISESAGGQETQYF
TRBV2	-	TRBJ2-7	TRBD1	TGTGCCAGCAGGGACAGGGCGCGCGAGCAGTACTTC	CASRDRAREQYF
TRBV30	-	TRBJ1-1	-	TGTGCCTGCTGGGCGGGGGGGGTTCAGTCGACTGAAGCTTTCTTT	CACWAGGVQSTEAFF
TRBV19	few	TRBJ1-2	-	TGTGCCAGTAATACGGGAGGTTCCTTTAACTATGGCTACACCTTC	CASNTGGSFNYGYTF
TRBV6-5	-	TRBJ2-2	TRBD1	TGTGCCAGCAGTTACGCCGGGACAGGGTACACCGGGGAGCTGTTTTTT	CASSYAGTGYTGELFF
TRBV4-3	-	TRBJ1-4	-	TGCGCCAGCAGCCAAGCTCGGGGGTTCACTAATGAAAAACTGTTTTTT	CASSQARGFTNEKLFF
TRBV5-4	once	TRBJ1-3	-	TGTGCCAGCAGCTTGGTGGGCTTTAACACCATATATTTT	CASSLVGFNTIYF
TRBV5-5	few	TRBJ1-5	TRBD1	TGTGCCAGCAGCTTCAGGGGGGGCTATAGCAATCAGCCCCAGCATTTT	CASSFRGGYSNQPQHF
TRBV4-3	-	TRBJ2-5	-	TGCGCCAGCAGCCAAGATTTCCAGGGTGGGACCCAGTACTTC	CASSQDFQGGTQYF
TRBV29-1	-	TRBJ2-4	-	TGCAGCGTTGAAGATCGAAACAGGGAGGTCATTCAGTACTTC	CSVEDRNREVIQYF
TRBV6-1	-	TRBJ1-2	TRBD1	TGTGCCAGCAGTGAAATGGGACAGGGGCGAACCTTC	CASSEMGQGRTF
TRBV7-2	-	TRBJ1-3	TRBD1	TGTGCCAGCAGCCCGGGAGGGACAGGTCCCTCTGGAAACACCATATATTTT	CASSPGGTGPSGNTIYF
TRBV19	few	TRBJ1-5	-	TGTGCCAGTAGTGGGGTCGGCAATCAGCCCCAGCATTTT	CASSGVGNQPQHF
TRBV7-2	-	TRBJ2-2	-	TGTGCCAGCAGCCCCGGGATGACCGGGGAGCTGTTTTTT	CASSPGMTGELFF
TRBV5-6	once	TRBJ2-5	TRBD1	TGTGCCAGCAGCTTGGCGGGACAGGGGTTCGGGACCCAGTACTTC	CASSLAGQGFGTQYF
TRBV19	once	TRBJ2-7	-	TGTGCCAGTGGAAGGGACTCCTACGAGCAGTACTTC	CASGRDSYEQYF
TRBV19	-	TRBJ1-4	-	TGTGCCAGTACGGTCCAGGCAACTAATGAAAAACTGTTTTTT	CASTVQATNEKLFF
TRBV18	-	TRBJ1-1	-	TGTGCCAGCTCACGAGAACAGCATAACACTGAAGCTTTCTTT	CASSREQHNTEAFF
TRBV5-6	-	TRBJ2-3	TRBD2	TGTGCCAGCAGCTTGGCCCTGGCGGGGGGGCTCTATGCGCAGTATTTT	CASSLALAGGLYAQYF
TRBV5-5	once	TRBJ2-7	TRBD1	TGTGCCAGCAGCTTGTACAGGGGATACGAGCAGTACTTC	CASSLYRGYEQYF
TRBV30	-	TRBJ2-1	TRBD1	TGTGCCTGGAGTACGGGACAGGGAATGGTCCACAATGAGCAGTTCTTC	CAWSTGQGMVHNEQFF
TRBV6-1	-	TRBJ2-3	TRBD2	TGTGCCCAGCGGGGGGACCAAAGCACAGATACGCAGTATTTT	CAQRGDQSTDTQYF
TRBV30	-	TRBJ1-2	-	TGTGCCTGGGAGGGAGGGAGCTATGGCTACACCTTC	CAWEGGSYGYTF
TRBV5-1	-	TRBJ1-1	-	TGCGCCAGCAGCTTTACAGGGCCCCTGACTGAAGCTTTCTTT	CASSFTGPLTEAFF
TRBV7-2	-	TRBJ1-2	-	TGTGCCAGCACTCCTAGGGCGCAGACCTCGTATGGCTACACCTTC	CASTPRAQTSYGYTF
TRBV19	-	TRBJ2-2	TRBD2	TGTGCCAGTAGTATCGGGGGGGCGTACACCGGGGAGCTGTTTTTT	CASSIGGAYTGELFF
TRBV7-8	-	TRBJ1-5	-	TGTGCCAGCAGCTCAGGGTGGGGACAAGGCAATCAGCCCCAGCATTTT	CASSSGWGQGNQPQHF
TRBV5-8	-	TRBJ1-2	-	TGTGCCAGCAGCTTGGATCTACGGGGCTACACCTTC	CASSLDLRGYTF